The 10 T cell receptor beta chains presented below share a single source sample, sequenced in a study of CD4 and CD8 cells across lung adenocarcinoma regions. TCRdb reanalysed the PCR reads using MiXCR and keeps one entry per CDR3 protein. Counted here are several thousand distinct CDR3 sequences, approximately 45% occurring once; the ten biggest clones make up 30%. Input material: CD4+ T cells from the margin of a lung tumor. The source of these receptors is a male donor with lung adenocarcinoma. The CD4 and CD8 labels of this study may be unreliable.

The chain has TRBV12-3 or TRBV12-4 and TRBJ1-1; D unresolved. V was pared by 1 base and J by 4 bases, with 10 bases between. The CDR3 is 14 amino acids. In DNA form, the CDR3 reads TGTGCCAGCAGTTTAGTAGGCCGGAGCACTGAAGCTTTCTTT. It yields the protein CASSLVGRSTEAFF.

By sample share, this clonotype is medium-sized. This chain joins TRBV6-1 and TRBJ2-2; D might be TRBD2 (5 bases). Germline V CDR1 and CDR2: MNHNS, SASEGT. The ends were cut back, 3 bases at V and 5 bases at J, with 13 bases in the middle. The CDR3 sequence is 15 residues long. This chain's CDR3 is CASSEGAGWTGELFF. Written as DNA, the CDR3 is TGTGCCAGCAGTGAGGGCGCGGGTTGGACCGGGGAGCTGTTTTTT.

The V gene is TRBV6-1, the J gene TRBJ2-3, with D uncertain. The germline V gene encodes CDR1 MNHNS and CDR2 SASEGT. The CDR3 length is 15 residues. The V end was cut by 7 bases, the J end by 0 bases, with 14 bases between. CDR3 protein: CASMWRGASTDTQYF. The DNA of the CDR3 is TGTGCCAGCATGTGGAGAGGTGCTAGCACAGATACGCAGTATTTT.

This clonotype was seen a single time. One junction end disagrees with the germline gene, perhaps due to a read error. The chain links TRBV27 to TRBJ2-3; TRBD1 might be the D (6 bases). CDR1 is MNHEY, CDR2 SMNVEV, per germline (reference sequence). The CDR3 has 17 residues. DNA for the CDR3: TGTGCCAGCAGATCCGTAGGGGGAGCGCGGGCGAAAGATATGCAGTATTTT. As protein: CASRSVGGARAKDMQYF.

The rearrangement uses TRBV7-8 and TRBJ2-3; D remains unclear. The V end was cut by 8 bases, the J end by 0 bases, with 12 bases between. There are 14 residues in the CDR3. CDR1 is SGHVS and CDR2 is FQNEAQ in the germline V gene. The CDR3 DNA reads as TGTGCCAGCGCGGTGCTGCCTAGCACAGATACGCAGTATTTT. Its translation is CASAVLPSTDTQYF.

The V and J genes are TRBV6-1 and TRBJ2-5; possibly TRBD2 for D (5 bases). The CDR3 covers 15 residues. The V end lost 3 bases, the J end lost 4 bases, and 15 bases lay between the germline ends. Germline V gene lookup returns CDR1 MNHNS and CDR2 SASEGT. CDR3 DNA: TGTGCCAGCAGTGAGGCGGGCCGTGAGCCAGAGACCCAGTACTTC. As protein: CASSEAGREPETQYF.

The chain links TRBV27 to TRBJ2-4; 7 bases fit TRBD1. Germline assignment: CDR1 MNHEY and CDR2 SMNVEV (reference sequence). The CDR3 loop spans 14 amino acids. The ends lost 6 bases at V and 5 bases at J; junction bases unmatched: 7. In DNA form, the CDR3 reads TGTGCCAGCAGCCAAACAGGGGAGCAAAACATTCAGTACTTC. This sequence encodes CASSQTGEQNIQYF.

This clonotype was found many times. The gene calls are TRBV25-1 and TRBJ2-1, with 9 positions matching TRBD1. The CDR3 loop spans 14 amino acids. Trimming removed 5 bases from V and 10 bases from J; junction bases left unmatched: 9. Per germline, CDR1 MGHDK and CDR2 SYGVNS. This CDR3 reads CASSLEQGAYEQFF. CDR3 bases: TGTGCCAGCAGTCTCGAACAGGGGGCCTACGAGCAGTTCTTC.

The chain carries TRBV7-2 and TRBJ2-5; D possibly matches TRBD1 or TRBD2 (5 bases each). The V gene's germline CDR1 is SGHTA and CDR2 FQGNSA. V gave up 3 bases and J gave up 4 bases, with 9 bases separating them. The CDR3 consists of 13 residues. The DNA of the CDR3 is TGTGCCAGCAGCTTGAGGGACCGAGAGACCCAGTACTTC. This sequence encodes CASSLRDRETQYF.

The chain has TRBV6-5 and TRBJ2-5; D ambiguous. Trimming left V 4 bases short and J 11 bases short, with 17 bases between. CDR1 MNHEY and CDR2 SVGAGI come from the germline V gene. The CDR3 has 13 amino acids. Here the CDR3 reads CASSSQSHEEQYF. The CDR3 nucleotides are TGTGCCAGCAGTTCCCAGAGCCACGAGGAGCAGTACTTC.